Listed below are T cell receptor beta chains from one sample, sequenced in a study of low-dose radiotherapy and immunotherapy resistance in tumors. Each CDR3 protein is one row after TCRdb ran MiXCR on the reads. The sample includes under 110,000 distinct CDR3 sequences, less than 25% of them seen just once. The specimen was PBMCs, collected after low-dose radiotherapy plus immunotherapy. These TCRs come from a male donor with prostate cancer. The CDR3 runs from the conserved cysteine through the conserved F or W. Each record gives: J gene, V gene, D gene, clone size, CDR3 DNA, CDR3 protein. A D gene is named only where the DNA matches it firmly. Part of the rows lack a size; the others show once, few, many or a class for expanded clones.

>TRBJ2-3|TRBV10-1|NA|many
TGCGCCACCCAGTCCTCCATCGGCCAGCGTACGCAGTATTTT
CATQSSIGQRTQYF
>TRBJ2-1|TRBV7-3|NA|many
TGTGCCAGCAGCCCGGACTACTCCTACAATGAGCAGTTCTTC
CASSPDYSYNEQFF
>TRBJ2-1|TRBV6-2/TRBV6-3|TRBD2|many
TGTGCCAGCACCATAACTAGCGGGGCCTACAATGAGCAGTTCTTC
CASTITSGAYNEQFF
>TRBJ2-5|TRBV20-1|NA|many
TGCAGCTCATGGGGGCCGGATGAGACCCAGTACTTC
CSSWGPDETQYF
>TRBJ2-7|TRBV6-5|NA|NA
TGTGCCAGCAGTTACTCGATGTATAGCTCCTACGAGCAGTACTTC
CASSYSMYSSYEQYF
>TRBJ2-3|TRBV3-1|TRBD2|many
TGTGCCAGCAGCCCCGGGGTAGCGGGAACAGATACGCAGTATTTT
CASSPGVAGTDTQYF
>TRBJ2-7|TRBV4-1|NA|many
TGCGCCAGCAGCCAAGGGGGGCAGGGGACCACCAGCGAGCAGTACTTC
CASSQGGQGTTSEQYF
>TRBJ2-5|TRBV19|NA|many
TGTGCCAGTAGTATCGGGAAGACCCAGTACTTC
CASSIGKTQYF
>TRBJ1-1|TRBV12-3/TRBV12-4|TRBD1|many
TGTGCCAGCAGTTTAGCGCTCGAGACAGGGGGCCAAGCTTTCTTT
CASSLALETGGQAFF
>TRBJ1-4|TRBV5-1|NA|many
TGCGCCAGCAGCTTCGGGATCAGCGAAAAACTGTTTTTT
CASSFGISEKLFF
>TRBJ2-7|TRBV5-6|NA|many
TGTGCCAGCAGCTTGTTAGGGACACAACGCTACGAGCAGTACTTC
CASSLLGTQRYEQYF
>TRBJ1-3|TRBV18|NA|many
TGTGCCAGCTCACCAGGGGGAGCGGTTGCTGGAAACACCATATATTTT
CASSPGGAVAGNTIYF
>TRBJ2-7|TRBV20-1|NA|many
TGCAGTGCCGGGGGGCGGGAGACCTACGAGCAGTACTTC
CSAGGRETYEQYF
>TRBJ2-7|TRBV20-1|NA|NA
TGCAGTGCCAGTTCGGGTTTTGAGGAATCCTACGAGCAGTACTTC
CSASSGFEESYEQYF
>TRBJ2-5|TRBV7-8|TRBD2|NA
TGTGCCAGCAGCTTAGGAGGCGGGGGGAACCAAGAGACCCAGTACTTC
CASSLGGGGNQETQYF
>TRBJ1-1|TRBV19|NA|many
TGTGCCAGTAGTTCCTTATCTGGGATGGGCAGTGAAGCTTTCTTT
CASSSLSGMGSEAFF
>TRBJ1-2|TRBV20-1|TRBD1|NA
TGCAGTGCGCCGCGACAGGGGCTAAATGGCTACACCTTC
CSAPRQGLNGYTF
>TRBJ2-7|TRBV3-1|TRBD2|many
TGTGCCAGCAGCCGAGGACTAGAGGCTGCTTTCGAGCAGTACTTC
CASSRGLEAAFEQYF
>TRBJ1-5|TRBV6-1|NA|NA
TGTGCCAGCAGTGACGGTGCGGGCAATCAGCCCCAGCATTTT
CASSDGAGNQPQHF
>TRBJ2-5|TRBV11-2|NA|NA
TGTGCCAGCAGCTTAGGGGGGGCGGAGACCCAGTACTTC
CASSLGGAETQYF
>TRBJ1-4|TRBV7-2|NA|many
TGTGCCAGCAGCTTAGACCTCGCTAATGAAAAACTGTTTTTT
CASSLDLANEKLFF
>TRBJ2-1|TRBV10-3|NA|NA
TGTGCCATGGGACTGGATTTTAGGGATGAGCAGTTCTTC
CAMGLDFRDEQFF
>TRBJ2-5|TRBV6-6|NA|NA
TGTGCCAGCAGCGAAGGGGGTTCCCGGGAGACCCAGTACTTC
CASSEGGSRETQYF